Each of the 25 T cell receptor beta chains below was sequenced from the same sample in a study of blood T cell repertoires in COVID-19. The table came from immunoSEQ multiplex PCR; TCRdb's copy has only in-frame clones and leaves some out. The data contain about 200,000 clones, 65% to 90% of them singletons. Sequencing input: PBMCs or T cells enriched from blood (not recorded which). The receptors here all came from a man aged 40-49 years who had recovered from COVID-19.

This chain links TRBV4-3 with TRBJ2-2; maybe TRBD1 (5 bases). Germline V CDR1 and CDR2: LGHNA, YSLEER. The CDR3 totals 17 residues. V was pared by 4 bases and J by 0 bases, with 15 bases between. The CDR3 DNA sequence: TGCGCCAGCAGCCTCAGGGCCTGGGAATCGAACACCGGGGAGCTGTTTTTT. Translating it yields CASSLRAWESNTGELFF.

This clone occurred once. At one end the junction does not follow the germline gene, possibly because of a read error. The genes are TRBV7-7 and TRBJ2-1; 7 bases match TRBD2. Germline-derived CDR1 and CDR2 are SSHAT and FNYEAQ (reference sequence). This CDR3 contains 15 residues. CDR3 DNA: TGTGCTAGCAGCTTGGGCGGGAGCGCCTACAATGAGCAGTTCTTC. Encoded protein: CASSLGGSAYNEQFF.

This clone showed up just a few times. The V and J genes are TRBV28 and TRBJ1-2; D ambiguous. Per germline, CDR1 MDHEN and CDR2 SYDVKM. The CDR3 is 11 amino acids. The ends were cut back, 10 bases at V and 0 bases at J, with 6 bases in the middle. CDR3 nucleotides: TGTGCCATACAAGCTAACTATGGCTACACCTTC. Its translation: CAIQANYGYTF.

The J gene is TRBJ2-7, the V gene TRBV27, with no clear D. The CDR3 runs 15 residues. Deletions cut 2 bases from V and 6 bases from J, with 17 bases between. The germline gives CDR1 MNHEY, CDR2 SMNVEV (reference sequence). The CDR3 reads CASSLPGSLDREQYF. The CDR3 DNA sequence: TGTGCCAGCAGTTTACCCGGGTCCCTGGATCGCGAGCAGTACTTC.

The chain recombines TRBV12-1 with TRBJ2-5; the D call of TRBD1 is as the table states it, not checked on the DNA. TRBV12-1 is designated a pseudogene. This CDR3 comprises 17 residues. This CDR3 reads CASSLTGLGRWGETQYF. The CDR3 DNA reads as TGTGCCAGCAGCTTGACAGGGTTGGGACGTTGGGGGGAGACCCAGTACTTC.

The V gene is TRBV7-9, the J gene TRBJ1-2, with a tentative D call TRBD1 (5 bases). The CDR3 totals 13 residues. The ends were cut back, 5 bases at V and 3 bases at J, with 10 bases in the middle. Germline-derived CDR1 and CDR2 are SEHNR and FQNEAQ (reference sequence). The chain's CDR3 is CASSLARDYGYTF. Here the CDR3 DNA reads TGTGCCAGCAGCCTGGCCAGGGACTATGGCTACACCTTC.

The chain recombines TRBV2 with TRBJ1-2; D uncertain. CDR3 length equals 13 residues. V lost 7 bases to trimming and J lost 3 bases, with 12 bases between them. Germline CDR1 reads SNHLY; CDR2 reads FYNNEI. The CDR3 loop reads CASIPGEDYGYTF. CDR3 coding DNA: TGTGCCAGCATACCCGGGGAGGACTATGGCTACACCTTC.

The chain has TRBV5-1 and TRBJ2-7, with TRBD1 matching over 11 bases. The germline gives CDR1 SGHRS, CDR2 YFSETQ. The CDR3 length is 17 residues. V was clipped by 1 base and J by 7 bases; unmatched bases: 13. CDR3 DNA sequence: TGCGCCAGCAGCTTGAGGACCCGGGACAGGGGGATGTGGGAGCAGTACGTC. This encodes CASSLRTRDRGMWEQYV.

The rearrangement uses TRBV4-3 and TRBJ1-1, with 7 bases matching TRBD1. V gave up 4 bases and J gave up 3 bases; unmatched junction bases: 5. Per germline, CDR1 LGHNA and CDR2 YSLEER. The CDR3 runs 14 residues. The CDR3 is CASSRTGADTEAFF. The CDR3 bases are TGCGCCAGCAGCCGCACAGGGGCGGACACTGAAGCTTTCTTT.

The V gene is TRBV29-1, the J gene TRBJ2-7; 7 positions agree with TRBD1. CDR1 is SQVTM, CDR2 ANQGSEA, per germline. CDR3 length: 15 residues. V shed 5 bases, J shed 1 base, and the junction held 11 bases outside the gene matches. The CDR3 spells CSVQISRDRSYEQYF. In DNA form, the CDR3 reads TGCAGCGTTCAGATTAGTCGGGACAGATCCTACGAGCAGTACTTC.

This chain joins TRBV19 and TRBJ2-2; TRBD1 agrees at 11 bases. Germline V gene data show CDR1 as LNHDA and CDR2 as SQIVND (reference sequence). The trim removed 8 bases at V and 3 bases at J, leaving 5 bases unmatched. The CDR3 extends over 15 amino acids. CDR3 DNA sequence: TGTGCCAGTCGGACAGGGGGCCCCCACACCGGGGAGCTGTTTTTT. It yields the protein CASRTGGPHTGELFF.

The rearrangement uses TRBV9 and TRBJ1-2, with 10 bases that match TRBD1. Looked up from germline, CDR1 is SGDLS and CDR2 is YYNGEE. After removal of 1 base from V and 3 bases from J, the junction contained 9 bases not matched to a gene. The CDR3 covers 17 residues. The CDR3 here is CASSVSAGTGADYGYTF. The CDR3 region has the DNA TGTGCCAGCAGCGTATCGGCTGGGACAGGGGCGGACTATGGCTACACCTTC.

This clone was detected only once. The chain combines TRBV6-2 or TRBV6-3 with TRBJ2-3; TRBD2 matches at 10 bases. Germline CDR1 MNHEY, CDR2 SVGEGT. Trimming took 2 bases from V and 5 from J; bases not matched to a gene: 4. This CDR3 spans 15 amino acids. The CDR3 reads CASSYLAGARDTQYF. The CDR3 DNA sequence: TGTGCCAGCAGTTACCTAGCGGGAGCGAGAGATACGCAGTATTTT.

The CDR3 loop reads CASSFSLQGNTEAFF. CDR3 bases: TGCGCCAGCAGCTTCTCCCTACAGGGAAACACTGAAGCTTTCTTT. The chain uses TRBV5-1 and TRBJ1-1, with D possibly matching TRBD1 (6 bases). Looked up from germline, CDR1 is SGHRS and CDR2 is YFSETQ. The CDR3 totals 15 residues. Trimming cost V 2 bases and J 2 bases, with 13 bases left between them.

This clone was picked up one time. The gene calls are TRBV19 and TRBJ2-5; D is ambiguous. Germline V gene sequence: CDR1 LNHDA, CDR2 SQIVND (reference sequence). The CDR3 spans 12 residues. Trimming cost V 3 bases and J 5 bases, with 7 bases left between them. Here the CDR3 reads CASSMVRETQYF. CDR3 sequence (DNA): TGTGCCAGTAGTATGGTGAGGGAGACCCAGTACTTC. The entire variable domain, with the rest obtained from reference TRBV19 and TRBJ2-5, is as follows: DGGITQSPKYLFRKEGQNVTLSCEQNLNHDAMYWYRQDPGQGLRLIYYSQIVNDFQKGDIAEGYSVSREKKESFPLTVTSAQKNPTAFYLCASSMVRETQYFGPGTRLLVL.

V gene TRBV11-2 combines with J gene TRBJ2-5; 10 positions match TRBD1. The germline gives CDR1 SGHAT, CDR2 FQNNGV. V was clipped by 0 bases and J by 5 bases; unmatched bases: 15. The CDR3 consists of 19 residues. The CDR3 sequence: CASSLDETQWGQGIETQYF. The CDR3 nucleotides are TGTGCCAGCAGCTTAGATGAGACACAGTGGGGACAGGGGATTGAGACCCAGTACTTC.

The chain combines TRBV7-3 with TRBJ1-2; D is possibly TRBD1 (6 bases). This CDR3 has 13 residues. Germline V CDR1 and CDR2: SGHTA, FQGTGA. Trimming pared 5 bases from V and 1 base from J, leaving 8 bases between. CDR3 sequence reads: CASSTGNNYGYTF. Written as DNA, the CDR3 is TGTGCCAGCAGCACAGGGAATAACTATGGCTACACCTTC.

This clone has only one observation. At the DNA level, this CDR3 is encoded by other sequences in the same sample as well. The rearrangement joins TRBV7-2 to TRBJ1-1, with 7 nucleotides matching TRBD1. CDR1 SGHTA and CDR2 FQGNSA come from the germline V gene. With 3 bases clipped from V and 2 bases from J, the junction kept 3 bases outside the gene matches. The CDR3 covers 14 residues. The CDR3 sequence is CASSFGTVNTEAFF. CDR3 nucleotides: TGTGCCAGCAGCTTTGGGACAGTCAACACTGAAGCTTTCTTT. Full variable domain (remainder filled in from reference TRBV7-2 and TRBJ1-1): GAGVSQSPSNKVTEKGKDVELRCDPISGHTALYWYRQSLGQGLEFLIYFQGNSAPDKSGLPSDRFSAERTGGSVSTLTIQRTQQEDSAVYLCASSFGTVNTEAFFGQGTRLTVV.

The rearrangement uses TRBV28 and TRBJ1-2; D is uncertain. The CDR3 loop spans 13 amino acids. Germline values: CDR1 MDHEN, CDR2 SYDVKM. V lost 2 bases to trimming and J lost 8 bases, with 12 bases between them. The CDR3 protein is CASSLLVALGYTF. CDR3 DNA sequence: TGTGCCAGCAGTTTACTCGTAGCCTTGGGCTACACCTTC.

This clone was detected once. This chain joins TRBV4-1 and TRBJ1-1; D gene uncertain. The CDR3 consists of 16 residues. The germline V gene has CDR1 MGHRA and CDR2 YSYEKL. The V and J ends lost 0 bases and 3 bases respectively, with 14 bases between them. The CDR3 sequence: CASSQDRGSRHTEAFF. The DNA for the CDR3 is TGCGCCAGCAGCCAAGATCGAGGATCTCGACACACTGAAGCTTTCTTT.

This clone was observed a handful of times. The V and J genes are TRBV27 and TRBJ1-6; the match to TRBD1 covers 7 bases. The V and J ends lost 7 bases and 6 bases, in that order; junction bases with no gene match: 12. From germline, CDR1 is MNHEY and CDR2 SMNVEV (reference sequence). This CDR3 comprises 16 residues. The chain's CDR3 is CASTLRGGAGNSPLHF. CDR3 in DNA: TGTGCCAGCACCCTACGAGGGGGCGCGGGTAATTCACCCCTCCACTTT.

A few counts support this clone. The chain uses TRBV2 and TRBJ2-5; 10 nucleotides match TRBD2. After removal of 6 bases from V and 5 bases from J, the junction contained 0 bases not matched to a gene. Germline CDR1 is SNHLY and CDR2 is FYNNEI. The CDR3 consists of 12 residues. The CDR3 loop is CASRGLAETQYF. The CDR3 DNA sequence: TGTGCCAGCAGGGGACTAGCGGAGACCCAGTACTTC.

The chain joins TRBV6-5 to TRBJ2-3; D not resolved. Germline CDR1 and CDR2: MNHEY and SVGAGI. The CDR3 extends over 14 amino acids. Trimming cost V 3 bases and J 1 base, with 8 bases left between them. The CDR3 DNA reads TGTGCCAGCAGTTATAACCCAGGCACAGATACGCAGTATTTT. The encoded protein is CASSYNPGTDTQYF.

V is TRBV9 and J is TRBJ1-2; D gene unclear. In germline, CDR1 is SGDLS, CDR2 YYNGEE. Trimming removed 2 bases at V and 4 bases at J, with 18 bases between. This CDR3 spans 16 amino acids. CDR3 in amino acids: CASSVPGSGRSYGYTF. The CDR3 nucleotides read TGTGCCAGCAGCGTTCCCGGGTCCGGGAGGTCCTATGGCTACACCTTC.

The chain couples TRBV19 to TRBJ1-6; possible D gene TRBD1, 6 bases. The CDR3 is 17 amino acids. CDR1 and CDR2 (germline): LNHDA, SQIVND (reference sequence). V dropped 0 bases and J dropped 6 bases, with 15 bases sitting between them. The CDR3 protein is CASSIDRWTAINSPLHF. The CDR3 nucleotides are TGTGCCAGTAGTATAGATCGGTGGACAGCGATTAATTCACCCCTCCACTTT. Combining the CDR3 with reference TRBV19 and TRBJ1-6 gives the whole variable domain DGGITQSPKYLFRKEGQNVTLSCEQNLNHDAMYWYRQDPGQGLRLIYYSQIVNDFQKGDIAEGYSVSREKKESFPLTVTSAQKNPTAFYLCASSIDRWTAINSPLHFGNGTRLTVT.